Each of the 30 T cell receptor beta chains below was sequenced from the same sample in a study of T cell changes during pregnancy in multiple sclerosis. Produced via immunoSEQ multiplex PCR; TCRdb's table is partial and in-frame only. The repertoire holds 45,000 to 70,000 clones, with 92% as singletons. The sequencing here drew on CD4+ T cells from peripheral blood mononuclear cells, taken after pregnancy. The source is a female donor in good health, enrolled as a control in a pregnancy study.

In this sample, this clone turned up a few times. The V and J genes are TRBV5-1 and TRBJ1-1, with TRBD1 matching 8 bases. V shed 0 bases, J shed 1 base, and the junction held 8 bases outside the gene matches. This CDR3 is built from 17 residues. CDR1 and CDR2 (germline): SGHRS, YFSETQ. CDR3 protein: CASSLGTGTGSNTEAFF. DNA for the CDR3: TGCGCCAGCAGCTTGGGGACAGGGACGGGATCGAACACTGAAGCTTTCTTT.

The chain recombines TRBV5-1 with TRBJ2-2; 9 bases agree with TRBD1. The junction had 12 bases not matched to a gene; V was cut back by 3 bases and J by 0 bases. Germline CDR1 SGHRS, CDR2 YFSETQ. The CDR3 loop spans 19 amino acids. CDR3 DNA sequence: TGCGCCAGCAGCTATAGACCGGGACAGGGAAACGCGAACACCGGGGAGCTGTTTTTT. Amino acid sequence: CASSYRPGQGNANTGELFF.

Details on this clone: The junction and the germline gene differ at one end; a read error may be behind it. V usage is TRBV6-5 and J usage is TRBJ1-6; maybe TRBD1 (5 bases). CDR1 and CDR2 from the germline V gene are MNHEY and SVGAGI. The CDR3 sequence is 15 residues long. The CDR3 reads CAGRAGNAYNSPLHF. CDR3 DNA: TGTGCCGGCAGGGCAGGGAACGCCTATAATTCACCCCTCCACTTT.

The chain employs TRBV2 and TRBJ2-5, with 8 bases that match TRBD2. The CDR3 is 14 residues long. Germline V gene sequence: CDR1 SNHLY, CDR2 FYNNEI. J lost 5 bases, V lost 5 bases, and 7 bases had no gene match. The CDR3 DNA reads TGTGCCAGCAGTCCCGGGGGGGCCGGGGAGACCCAGTACTTC. Protein sequence: CASSPGGAGETQYF.

The V and J genes are TRBV7-2 and TRBJ1-2; D gene unclear. This CDR3 region has 14 residues. The germline V and J ends were trimmed by 2 bases and 2 bases, with 9 bases remaining between them. Germline V gives CDR1 SGHTA, CDR2 FQGNSA. The CDR3: CASSLRGTNYGYTF. The CDR3 nucleotides are TGTGCCAGCAGCTTACGGGGAACCAACTATGGCTACACCTTC.

This chain joins TRBV4-1 and TRBJ2-3; D ambiguous. Germline-derived CDR1 and CDR2 are MGHRA and YSYEKL. CDR3 length equals 17 residues. The germline V and J ends were trimmed by 0 bases and 0 bases, with 13 bases remaining between them. CDR3 in amino acids: CASSQDPYSLSTDTQYF. CDR3 in DNA: TGCGCCAGCAGCCAAGATCCCTATTCACTGAGCACAGATACGCAGTATTTT.

This chain uses TRBV9 with TRBJ2-1; the D gene is possibly TRBD2 (5 bases). Germline values: CDR1 SGDLS, CDR2 YYNGEE. The V and J ends lost 4 bases and 4 bases respectively, with 15 bases between them. CDR3 length equals 15 residues. CDR3 sequence (DNA): TGTGCCAGCAGCCCGGGGTGGGCGGATTACAATGAGCAGTTCTTC. Translated, it gives CASSPGWADYNEQFF.

This sequence joins TRBV2 and TRBJ2-1; D not certain. Trimming cost V 8 bases and J 4 bases, with 18 bases left between them. This CDR3 contains 15 residues. Germline CDR1 reads SNHLY; CDR2 reads FYNNEI. The CDR3 loop reads CASQPSAGFYNEQFF. The CDR3 bases are TGTGCCAGCCAACCATCCGCCGGGTTTTACAATGAGCAGTTCTTC. The full variable domain, its missing parts supplied by reference TRBV2 and TRBJ2-1, is EPEVTQTPSHQVTQMGQEVILRCVPISNHLYFYWYRQILGQKVEFLVSFYNNEISEKSEIFDDQFSVERPDGSNFTLKIRSTKLEDSAMYFCASQPSAGFYNEQFFGPGTRLTVL.

The chain has TRBV7-9 and TRBJ1-5; D remains ambiguous. Deletions cut 3 bases from V and 4 bases from J, with 13 bases between. The CDR3 runs to 15 residues. Per germline, CDR1 SEHNR and CDR2 FQNEAQ (reference sequence). The CDR3 nucleotides are TGTGCCAGCAGCTTCGGGGTGAGCGGTAATCAGCCCCAGCATTTT. Translation: CASSFGVSGNQPQHF.

This clone has only one observation. The CDR3 DNA follows: TGTGCCAGTTTACTGGTGGGCCGAAGCTCCTACAATGAGCAGTTCTTC. Its protein is CASLLVGRSSYNEQFF. The gene calls are TRBV7-9 and TRBJ2-1; no definite D call. Trimming removed 9 bases from V and 0 bases from J, with 18 bases in between. The CDR3 spans 16 residues. CDR1 is SEHNR, CDR2 FQNEAQ, per germline (reference sequence).

The gene calls are TRBV7-9 and TRBJ2-5; D gene unclear. V dropped 6 bases and J dropped 2 bases, with 13 bases sitting between them. From germline, CDR1 is SEHNR and CDR2 FQNEAQ (reference sequence). There are 14 residues in the CDR3. DNA of the CDR3: TGTGCCAGCAGTTCCTACAACGGGCAAGAGACCCAGTACTTC. Its translation is CASSSYNGQETQYF.

V is TRBV10-3 and J is TRBJ2-2; possible D gene TRBD2, 7 bases. The CDR3 spans 17 residues. V lost 2 bases and J lost 4, with 17 bases in between. Germline assignment: CDR1 ENHRY and CDR2 SYGVKD. The CDR3, as DNA: TGTGCCATCAGTGAGGGACTAGAAGGGGGGGGCACCGGGGAGCTGTTTTTT. This codes for CAISEGLEGGGTGELFF.

This clone was observed a single time. As DNA, the CDR3 is TGTGCCAGCAGCTTCAGGGGTTTCGAATACAATGAGCAGTTCTTC. Protein sequence: CASSFRGFEYNEQFF. V is TRBV27 and J is TRBJ2-1; D may be TRBD1 (6 bases). This CDR3 comprises 15 residues. Trimming stripped 6 bases from V and 4 bases from J, with 16 bases between. CDR1 is MNHEY, CDR2 SMNVEV, per germline (reference sequence).

The chain recombines TRBV5-1 with TRBJ1-4; D call uncertain. Germline V lookup: CDR1 SGHRS, CDR2 YFSETQ. The CDR3 is made up of 16 amino acids. Trimming removed 2 bases at V and 5 bases at J, with 16 bases between. As DNA, the CDR3 is TGCGCCAGCAGCTTAAACGCCCCTGGTCGGAATGAAAAACTGTTTTTT. As protein: CASSLNAPGRNEKLFF.

V and J are TRBV7-3 and TRBJ2-3, with TRBD2 matching over 11 bases. The CDR3 runs to 19 residues. With V trimmed by 6 bases and J by 4 bases, 18 bases remained unmatched. CDR1 SGHTA and CDR2 FQGTGA come from the germline V gene. The CDR3: CASSTGGVAGGMGSDTQYF. The CDR3 nucleotides read TGTGCCAGCAGTACTGGAGGGGTAGCGGGGGGGATGGGTTCAGATACGCAGTATTTT.

The chain combines TRBV18 with TRBJ1-4; possibly TRBD1 for D (5 bases). Germline values: CDR1 KGHSH, CDR2 LQKENI. The V end lost 4 bases, the J end lost 4 bases, and 13 bases lay between the germline ends. CDR3 length: 15 residues. The CDR3 loop reads CASSQNQGGNEKLFF. For the CDR3, the DNA is TGTGCCAGCTCACAGAACCAGGGCGGTAATGAAAAACTGTTTTTT.

V is TRBV7-2 and J is TRBJ2-3, with TRBD2 matching 7 bases. The CDR3 runs to 18 residues. V lost 5 bases to trimming and J lost 0 bases; unmatched junction nucleotides: 14. Germline CDR1 reads SGHTA; CDR2 reads FQGNSA. The CDR3 DNA reads as TGTGCCAGCAGCCCATCCGTCTGGGGGGGGGATAGCACAGATACGCAGTATTTT. It codes for CASSPSVWGGDSTDTQYF.

This sequence joins TRBV19 and TRBJ1-6, with D unresolved. The V and J ends lost 7 bases and 8 bases respectively, with 15 bases between them. CDR1 is LNHDA, CDR2 SQIVND, per germline (reference sequence). This CDR3 spans 14 amino acids. The CDR3 spells CASTRELGYSPLHF. The DNA of the CDR3 is TGTGCCAGTACGAGGGAACTTGGGTATTCACCCCTCCACTTT.

The chain combines TRBV5-1 with TRBJ2-2; 8 positions agree with TRBD1. Germline assignment: CDR1 SGHRS and CDR2 YFSETQ. This CDR3 spans 15 amino acids. Trimming removed 8 bases from V and 1 base from J; junction bases left unmatched: 7. CDR3 DNA: TGCGCCAGTCAAAACGGGACAGGGAACACCGGGGAGCTGTTTTTT. Amino acid sequence: CASQNGTGNTGELFF. The complete variable domain, with remaining parts taken from reference TRBV5-1 and TRBJ2-2, reads KAGVTQTPRYLIKTRGQQVTLSCSPISGHRSVSWYQQTPGQGLQFLFEYFSETQRNKGNFPGRFSGRQFSNSRSEMNVSTLELGDSALYLCASQNGTGNTGELFFGEGSRLTVL.

The chain joins TRBV29-1 to TRBJ2-2; tentatively, D is TRBD1 (6 bases). The germline V gene encodes CDR1 SQVTM and CDR2 ANQGSEA. V was clipped by 4 bases and J by 6 bases, with 6 bases between them. The CDR3 runs 11 residues. The CDR3, as DNA: TGCAGCGTTGGGGGGCCCGGGGAGCTGTTTTTT. Amino acids: CSVGGPGELFF.

The V call is TRBV28, the J call TRBJ1-5, with TRBD1 as a possible D gene (5 bases). V lost 7 bases and J 5 bases, leaving 12 bases between the germline ends. Germline lookup yields CDR1 MDHEN and CDR2 SYDVKM. This CDR3 region has 13 residues. The CDR3 DNA reads as TGTGCCAGCACCCCCGGGGGGTATCAGCCCCAGCATTTT. It encodes CASTPGGYQPQHF.

J is TRBJ1-5 and V is TRBV6-1; weak D call: TRBD1 (5 bases). The germline V gene encodes CDR1 MNHNS and CDR2 SASEGT. Trimming took 2 bases from V and 1 from J, leaving 12 bases between them. The CDR3 spans 16 residues. In DNA, the CDR3 is TGTGCCAGCAGTGAAAGACCTCCAGGGAGCAATCAGCCCCAGCATTTT. Its translation: CASSERPPGSNQPQHF.

V is TRBV9 and J is TRBJ1-2; possibly TRBD1 for D (6 bases). This CDR3 is 14 amino acids long. The V gene's germline CDR1 is SGDLS and CDR2 YYNGEE. Trimming pared 0 bases from V and 7 bases from J, leaving 13 bases between. The CDR3 spells CASSVAQGLGGYTF. For the CDR3, the DNA is TGTGCCAGCAGCGTAGCTCAGGGGCTGGGTGGCTACACCTTC.

The chain links TRBV20-1 to TRBJ2-3; D remains unclear. The CDR3 length is 11 residues. From germline, CDR1 is DFQATT and CDR2 SNEGSKA (reference sequence). V was cut by 3 bases and J by 2 bases, with 3 bases left in between. The CDR3 DNA reads as TGCAGTGCTAGTTACACAGATACGCAGTATTTT. Translated, it gives CSASYTDTQYF.

The rearrangement links TRBV7-2 to TRBJ2-7; 7 bases map to TRBD1. Germline loops: CDR1 SGHTA, CDR2 FQGNSA. The V gene end was trimmed by 8 bases and the J gene end by 0 bases; junction bases not matched to a gene: 16. There are 17 residues in the CDR3. The CDR3 is CASSPWVGGPSSYEQYF. The CDR3 DNA is TGTGCCAGCTCCCCTTGGGTAGGGGGCCCAAGCTCCTACGAGCAGTACTTC.

The chain joins TRBV7-2 to TRBJ1-5; weak D call: TRBD1 (5 bases). The CDR3 is 15 amino acids. V was trimmed by 4 bases and J by 6 bases, leaving 16 bases between them. Looked up from germline, CDR1 is SGHTA and CDR2 is FQGNSA. The CDR3 DNA reads as TGTGCCAGCAGCTCCCGGGGGGGGAGTGGTCAGCCCCAGCATTTT. This encodes CASSSRGGSGQPQHF. Full variable domain (remainder filled in from reference TRBV7-2 and TRBJ1-5): GAGVSQSPSNKVTEKGKDVELRCDPISGHTALYWYRQSLGQGLEFLIYFQGNSAPDKSGLPSDRFSAERTGGSVSTLTIQRTQQEDSAVYLCASSSRGGSGQPQHFGDGTRLSIL.

This chain connects TRBV27 to TRBJ1-1; a weak D match, TRBD1 (5 bases). Trimming left V 6 bases short and J 1 base short, with 12 bases between. The CDR3 sequence is 14 residues long. The V gene's germline CDR1 is MNHEY and CDR2 SMNVEV (reference sequence). CDR3 in amino acids: CASRSDSQNTEAFF. CDR3 coding DNA: TGTGCCAGCAGATCAGACAGCCAGAACACTGAAGCTTTCTTT.

This clone was picked up one time. The gene calls are TRBV7-2 and TRBJ1-1, with 8 bases matching TRBD1. The germline gives CDR1 SGHTA, CDR2 FQGNSA. The V and J ends lost 3 bases and 7 bases, in that order; junction bases with no gene match: 1. The CDR3 runs to 12 residues. The DNA for the CDR3 is TGTGCCAGCAGCTTCGACAGGGGTGAAGCTTTCTTT. Translation: CASSFDRGEAFF.

CDR3 protein: CASSRTRGSQETQYF. For the CDR3, the DNA is TGTGCCAGCAGTCGCACAAGGGGGTCCCAAGAGACCCAGTACTTC. V gene TRBV6-5 combines with J gene TRBJ2-5, with a tentative D call TRBD1 (6 bases). CDR3 length equals 15 residues. Germline assignment: CDR1 MNHEY and CDR2 SVGAGI. Trimming cost V 5 bases and J 1 base, with 14 bases left between them.

This rearrangement joins TRBV5-8 to TRBJ1-6, with D possibly matching TRBD1 (5 bases). Trimming removed 1 base at V and 7 bases at J, with 12 bases between. The CDR3 totals 15 residues. The V gene's germline CDR1 is SGHTS and CDR2 YDEGEE. The CDR3 nucleotides read TGTGCCAGCAGCTTGAGGGAGGGACCGAATTCACCCCTCCACTTT. Encoded protein: CASSLREGPNSPLHF.